The rows below give T cell receptor beta chains drawn from one sample of a study of shared clonotypes between healthy human individuals. Profiled with immunoSEQ multiplex PCR; TCRdb holds only in-frame clones, not every one. This table holds over 400,000 clones, around 73% found once. The sequenced sample was PBMCs. Receptors were obtained from a woman aged 40-49 years in good health. Some clones in this sample may be carry-over from other donors' samples. Both conserved end residues are part of each CDR3. A D gene is named only where the DNA matches it firmly. Clone size appears in some rows only: once, few, many, or a class for an expanded clone.

j_call,clone_size,v_call,d_call,cdr3_nt,cdr3_aa
TRBJ2-3,.,TRBV19,.,TGTGCCAGTAGTTGGGCAGATACGCAGTATTTT,CASSWADTQYF
TRBJ2-1,.,TRBV29-1,.,TGCAGCGTCCCCAACCCCCGGGCTCCTTCCTACAATGAGCAGTTCTTC,CSVPNPRAPSYNEQFF
TRBJ2-3,.,TRBV6-5,.,TGTGCCAGCAGGAGCGGTAGCACAGATACGCAGTATTTT,CASRSGSTDTQYF
TRBJ2-3,once,TRBV10-3,TRBD1,TGTGCCATCAGTGAGGGGGACAGCAGCACAGATACGCAGTATTTT,CAISEGDSSTDTQYF
TRBJ2-7,.,TRBV7-7,.,TGTGCCAGCAGCGCCCGGGACCTGGGCGAGCAGTACTTC,CASSARDLGEQYF
TRBJ1-6,.,TRBV5-1,.,TGCGCCAGCAGCTACGACAGCAATTCACCCCTCCACTTT,CASSYDSNSPLHF
TRBJ2-7,.,TRBV11-2,TRBD2,TGTGCCAGCAGCCCGGGGGTAGCGGGAAGCGAGCAGTACTTC,CASSPGVAGSEQYF
TRBJ1-2,.,TRBV2,.,TGTGCCAGCAGTGAAGGGACAATAGGGCGCTATGGCTACACCTTC,CASSEGTIGRYGYTF
TRBJ2-1,.,TRBV18,.,TGTGCCAGCTCACCCGCCTACAATGAGCAGTTCTTC,CASSPAYNEQFF
TRBJ1-1,.,TRBV27,TRBD1,TGTGCCAGCAGTGGACAGGCCATGAACACTGAAGCTTTCTTT,CASSGQAMNTEAFF
TRBJ1-1,few,TRBV18,.,TGTGCCAGCTCACCAAAAAATGGTGGAACTGAAGCTTTCTTT,CASSPKNGGTEAFF
TRBJ2-3,.,TRBV5-1,.,TGCGCCAGCAGACCGGCAGCAGGCACAGATACGCAGTATTTT,CASRPAAGTDTQYF
TRBJ2-1,.,TRBV28,TRBD1,TGTGCCAGCAGCCCCCACGGAGGGACAGGGTGGAATGAGCAGTTCTTC,CASSPHGGTGWNEQFF
TRBJ2-5,.,TRBV10-3,.,TGTGCCTCCAGGGAACAAGAGACCCAGTACTTC,CASREQETQYF
TRBJ2-3,.,TRBV5-1,TRBD2,TGCGCCAGCAGCGTGACTAGCGGGACTAGCACAGATACGCAGTATTTT,CASSVTSGTSTDTQYF
TRBJ1-3,.,TRBV19,TRBD1,TGTGCCAGTAGTATACAGGGGGCGTCTACTGGAAACACCATATATTTT,CASSIQGASTGNTIYF
TRBJ2-5,.,TRBV7-2,.,TGTGCCAGCAGCTTTAGCCGGGAGACCCAGTACTTC,CASSFSRETQYF
TRBJ1-4,few,TRBV14,.,TGTGCCAGCAGCCCCTTTCGGGGGGGAAACGAAAAACTGTTTTTT,CASSPFRGGNEKLFF
TRBJ1-1,.,TRBV10-3,.,TGTGCCATTGCACAGGGAGGTCTGGGCACTGAAGCTTTCTTT,CAIAQGGLGTEAFF
TRBJ2-2,.,TRBV4-3,.,TGCGCCAGCAGCCAAGATAGGAACACCGGGGAGCTGTTTTTT,CASSQDRNTGELFF
TRBJ1-5,.,TRBV25-1,.,TGTGCCAGCAGCCCCGGGGGGTCCAATCAGCCCCAGCATTTT,CASSPGGSNQPQHF
TRBJ2-7,.,TRBV29-1,TRBD2,TGCAGCGCTAAAAGCGGCGGGAGCTCCTACGAGCAGTACTTC,CSAKSGGSSYEQYF
TRBJ1-5,.,TRBV30,.,TGTGCCTGGAGTGTTGAGGGAAATCAGCCCCAGCATTTT,CAWSVEGNQPQHF
TRBJ2-3,.,TRBV2,TRBD2,TGTGCCAGCAGAAGGGGTAGCGGGAGGGCAACAGATACGCAGTATTTT,CASRRGSGRATDTQYF
TRBJ2-7,.,TRBV5-5,TRBD2,TGTGCCAGCAGATTTGGCGAACTAGCGGGAGGCTACGAGCAGTACTTC,CASRFGELAGGYEQYF
TRBJ2-7,.,TRBV19,TRBD2,TGTGCCAGTAGTACCACGGGTAGCGGGAGGAAGTACGAGCAGTACTTC,CASSTTGSGRKYEQYF
TRBJ2-6,medium-sized,TRBV28,.,TGTGCCAGCAGTTCCGGACAGTTAGATGGGGCCAACGTCCTGACTTTC,CASSSGQLDGANVLTF
TRBJ2-4,.,TRBV28,TRBD1,TGTGCCAGCAGCAGACAGGGGTCGGTAGCCAAAAACATTCAGTACTTC,CASSRQGSVAKNIQYF
TRBJ1-1,.,TRBV6-5,.,TGCGCCAGCAGTTTAGAGAGGAACACTGAAGCTTTCTTT,CASSLERNTEAFF
TRBJ1-1,.,TRBV5-1,.,TGCGCCAGCAGCTTGGAGTCTCCTTTTAACACTGAAGCTTTCTTT,CASSLESPFNTEAFF
TRBJ2-5,.,TRBV5-6,.,TGTGCCAGCAACTTCGGACAGCGGGAGACCCAGTACTTC,CASNFGQRETQYF
TRBJ1-2,.,TRBV18,.,TGTGCCAGCTCACCACCGATTGCCTTGGATCAGGGCTACACCTTC,CASSPPIALDQGYTF
TRBJ2-6,.,TRBV28,.,TGTGCCAGCAGGGTTGGTGGACCTGGGGCCAACGTCCTGACTTTC,CASRVGGPGANVLTF
TRBJ2-1,.,TRBV27,TRBD2,TGTGCCAGCAGTTTATCGGGGGAGGGATTGAATGAGCAGTTCTTC,CASSLSGEGLNEQFF
TRBJ2-5,.,TRBV29-1,.,TGCAGCGTTGGACAGGTAAAAGAGACCCAGTACTTC,CSVGQVKETQYF
TRBJ2-2,.,TRBV10-2,TRBD2,TGCGCCAGCAGTGATGGTGCGGGAGCCCAGAACACCGGGGAGCTGTTTTTT,CASSDGAGAQNTGELFF
TRBJ1-1,few,TRBV5-1,.,TGCGCCAGCAGCCTTAGGGAGGCGGGTGAAGCTTTCTTT,CASSLREAGEAFF